This TCR beta chain was captured by sequencing in a study of cytomegalovirus exposure and HLA in healthy donors. Primers included in the PCR were 60 Vbeta and 13 Jbeta primers. Sequenced by immunoSEQ multiplex PCR; TCRdb stores in-frame clones only, minus some. The table has under 250,000 clones, around 77% seen once. The germline V gene encodes CDR1 SGHRS and CDR2 YFSETQ. There are 14 residues in the CDR3. Trimming took off 5 bases at V and 1 base at J, with 10 bases between the two ends. What was sequenced was PBMCs. The V and J genes are TRBV5-1 and TRBJ1-3; D possibly corresponds to TRBD1 (6 bases). This TCR came from a woman between 25 and 40 years old in good health and CMV-seronegative. The CDR3: CASRTGNSGNTIYF. CDR3 bases: TGCGCCAGCAGGACAGGAAATTCTGGAAACACCATATATTTT.